The sequence of this T cell receptor (beta chain) was determined in a study of T cells in women clearing cervical HPV infection. Study-level information: Cases were women with histologically confirmed HPV16-related CIN3 or worse, including a couple of invasive cancers. General study points: CIN3+ cases had significantly higher TCR richness than controls; evenness did not differ.

TCRdb's copy holds only in-frame clones and misses some; the assay was immunoSEQ multiplex PCR. This sample's table has about 12,000 clones. The CDR3 has 12 amino acids. The germline V gene encodes CDR1 DFQATT and CDR2 SNEGSKA (reference sequence). V shed 8 bases and J shed 0 bases, with 8 bases lying between them. According to its frequency, this clone is medium-sized. Its antigen is still unknown. The observed sequence ends 3 residues before the CDR3 terminus, with the missing tail filled in from the germline J gene. This receptor was identified in a woman between 18 and 69 years old with a cervical HPV16 infection that either progressed to CIN3+ or cleared (not recorded which). The sequenced sample consisted of blood buffy coat. V usage is TRBV20-1 and J usage is TRBJ2-4; no definite D call. The sequenced part of the CDR3 DNA is TGCAGTACAAGACTAGCCAAAAACATT. Its translation: CSTRLAKNI. The whole CDR3 sequence is CSTRLAKNIQYF.